The next 18 T cell receptor beta chains were all read from a single sample in a study of blood T cells in healthy people across ages. With a J-beta primer mix and a sample-barcoded 5' primer, a second PCR ran about 6 to 11 cycles. TCRdb reprocessed the 5' RACE reads with MiXCR, giving one entry per CDR3 protein. This table holds hundreds of thousands of distinct CDR3 sequences, around 21% found once. Sequencing input: blood. The source of these receptors is a man between 65 and 80 years old in good health.

This rearrangement joins TRBV7-8 to TRBJ2-7; TRBD2 aligns across 9 bases. This CDR3 has 16 amino acids. The V gene end was trimmed by 1 base and the J gene end by 4 bases; junction bases not matched to a gene: 8. Germline CDR1 reads SGHVS; CDR2 reads FQNEAQ. CDR3 amino acids: CASSLVGSGSTYEQYF. CDR3 DNA sequence: TGTGCCAGCAGCTTAGTAGGTAGCGGGAGCACTTACGAGCAGTACTTC.

The gene calls are TRBV20-1 and TRBJ1-5; TRBD1 aligns across 10 bases. The CDR3 is made up of 16 amino acids. CDR1 is DFQATT and CDR2 is SNEGSKA in the germline V gene (reference sequence). Unmatched junction bases numbered 6, after V lost 1 base and J lost 3 bases. The CDR3 protein is CSARVTGQGNNQPQHF. CDR3 DNA sequence: TGCAGTGCTAGAGTTACGGGACAGGGGAACAATCAGCCCCAGCATTTT.

This clonotype turned up a few times. The chain is built from TRBV14 and TRBJ2-5, with 9 bases matching TRBD2. The better agreement between TRBJ2-1 and the DNA end casts doubt on the J call. CDR3 length equals 16 residues. Per germline, CDR1 SGHDN and CDR2 FVKESK. The CDR3 DNA reads TGTGCCAGCAGCCAAACAAAGACTAGCGGACACAATGAGCAGTTCTTC. Its translation is CASSQTKTSGHNEQFF.

The gene calls are TRBV28 and TRBJ2-1; D not resolved. The CDR3 is made up of 13 amino acids. CDR1 and CDR2 from the germline V gene are MDHEN and SYDVKM. Trimming left V 7 bases short and J 2 bases short, with 9 bases between. The CDR3 loop reads CASTLSAYNEQFF. The CDR3 DNA sequence: TGTGCCAGCACCTTAAGCGCCTACAATGAGCAGTTCTTC.

The chain uses TRBV3-1 and TRBJ1-6; 7 bases agree with TRBD1. The CDR3 has 17 amino acids. Per germline, CDR1 LGHDT and CDR2 YNNKEL (reference sequence). The V gene end was trimmed by 4 bases and the J gene end by 0 bases; junction bases not matched to a gene: 6. CDR3: CASSLDRLSSYNSPLHF. For the CDR3, the DNA is TGTGCCAGCAGCCTGGACAGGCTGAGCTCCTATAATTCACCCCTCCACTTT.

In its sample, this clonotype was seen a few times. Written as DNA, the CDR3 is TGTGCCAGCAGCTTGCACTCCAGAGGGGAGACCCAGTACTTC. Translating gives CASSLHSRGETQYF. The chain joins TRBV5-5 to TRBJ2-5, with D possibly being TRBD2 (5 bases). Germline V lookup: CDR1 SGHKS, CDR2 YYEKEE (reference sequence). V gave up 1 base and J gave up 5 bases, with 12 bases separating them. CDR3 length: 14 amino acids.

The chain combines TRBV7-9 with TRBJ1-1, with D unresolved. CDR1 is SEHNR and CDR2 is FQNEAQ in the germline V gene (reference sequence). This CDR3 comprises 14 residues. Trimming took off 1 base at V and 5 bases at J, with 11 bases between the two ends. The CDR3 DNA reads TGTGCCAGCAGCTTAGAGGTTGTGGGTACTGAAGCTTTCTTT. Residues: CASSLEVVGTEAFF.

This clonotype was seen only a few times. The chain joins TRBV29-1 to TRBJ2-7, with D tentatively TRBD2 (6 bases). The DNA matches TRBJ2-1 better at its end, which makes the J call doubtful. This CDR3 is built from 14 residues. Germline V gene sequence: CDR1 SQVTM, CDR2 ANQGSEA. The CDR3 reads CSVEDQLAYGEQFF. CDR3 in DNA: TGCAGCGTTGAAGATCAACTAGCTTACGGTGAGCAGTTCTTC.

A few counts support this clonotype. In nucleotides, the CDR3 is TGCGCCAGCAGCTTGGACCCCTCTTCGGGACAGAGCTCCTACGAGCAGTACTTC. Translating it yields CASSLDPSSGQSSYEQYF. The chain combines TRBV5-1 with TRBJ2-7; 7 bases match TRBD1. The junction had 12 bases not matched to a gene; V was cut back by 0 bases and J by 0 bases. Germline loops: CDR1 SGHRS, CDR2 YFSETQ. This CDR3 is built from 18 residues.

This clonotype was seen only a few times. The chain has TRBV20-1 and TRBJ1-1; D is unresolved. V was shortened by 3 bases and J by 6 bases, with 8 bases between the two germline ends. The germline V gene has CDR1 DFQATT and CDR2 SNEGSKA (reference sequence). The CDR3 spans 11 residues. The CDR3 protein is CSARAFSEAFF. As DNA, the CDR3 is TGCAGTGCTAGGGCTTTTTCTGAAGCTTTCTTT.

The CDR3 here is CASSLKTSPVPTQYF. The CDR3 bases are TGTGCCAGCAGTCTAAAGACTAGTCCCGTTCCGACCCAGTACTTC. V gene TRBV28 combines with J gene TRBJ2-5; D is perhaps TRBD2 (6 bases). CDR1 is MDHEN and CDR2 is SYDVKM in the germline V gene. This CDR3 comprises 15 residues. Deletions cut 5 bases from V and 7 bases from J, with 20 bases between.

This clonotype was picked up many times. This rearrangement joins TRBV5-1 to TRBJ2-5; TRBD2 aligns across 14 bases. CDR1 is SGHRS and CDR2 is YFSETQ in the germline V gene. J was trimmed by 2 bases and V by 5 bases; bases with no gene match: 11. This CDR3 is built from 18 residues. In DNA, the CDR3 is TGCGCCAGCAGGTCCGATGGGACTAGCGGGAGTCGGCAAGAGACCCAGTACTTC. Translating gives CASRSDGTSGSRQETQYF.

The gene calls are TRBV6-1 and TRBJ2-3; D possibly corresponds to TRBD2 (6 bases). The V gene's germline CDR1 is MNHNS and CDR2 SASEGT. Trimming pared 6 bases from V and 1 base from J, leaving 14 bases between. The CDR3 runs to 15 residues. For the CDR3, the DNA is TGTGCCAGCAGAGGAGGAGGGGCAGGCACAGATACGCAGTATTTT. Translation: CASRGGGAGTDTQYF.

The chain has TRBV18 and TRBJ2-1; perhaps TRBD2 as D (5 bases). The DNA end lines up better with TRBJ2-5; the J call may be wrong. This CDR3 spans 14 amino acids. Germline-derived CDR1 and CDR2 are KGHSH and LQKENI. CDR3 sequence reads: CASSPPSVVEAQYF. The CDR3 DNA sequence: TGTGCCAGCTCACCCCCTTCCGTCGTGGAGGCCCAGTACTTC.

A few counts support this clonotype. The chain employs TRBV6-2 or TRBV6-3 and TRBJ1-5; D ambiguous. CDR1 is MNHEY and CDR2 is SVGEGT in the germline V gene. This CDR3 region has 14 residues. V shed 6 bases and J shed 4 bases, with 13 bases lying between them. CDR3 region: CASRTPGDNQPQHF. CDR3 nucleotides: TGTGCCAGCAGAACCCCGGGAGATAATCAGCCCCAGCATTTT.

This chain links TRBV12-3 or TRBV12-4 with TRBJ2-5; D is possibly TRBD2 (6 bases). The V end lost 6 bases, the J end lost 3 bases, and 20 bases lay between the germline ends. The CDR3 has 16 residues. CDR3 in amino acids: CASSRIGLAIKETQYF. In nucleotides, the CDR3 is TGTGCCAGCAGCCGGATAGGGCTAGCGATAAAAGAGACCCAGTACTTC.

This clonotype occurred a few times. The chain combines TRBV5-1 with TRBJ2-1, with 9 bases fitting TRBD1. The DNA end favors TRBJ2-7, so the J call may be wrong. The CDR3 totals 16 residues. Germline V gene lookup returns CDR1 SGHRS and CDR2 YFSETQ. DNA for the CDR3: TGCGCCAGCAGCTTGGTAAGCACGGGACAGGGCTACGAGCAGTACTTC. Encoded protein: CASSLVSTGQGYEQYF.

This clonotype was observed many times. This rearrangement joins TRBV29-1 to TRBJ2-4; 10 bases fit TRBD1. Germline loops: CDR1 SQVTM, CDR2 ANQGSEA. Germline trimming cut 7 bases from V and 0 bases from J; bases unmatched to any gene: 3. This CDR3 has 14 residues. This chain's CDR3 is CSARTGGAKNIQYF. The DNA of the CDR3 is TGCAGCGCAAGGACAGGGGGAGCCAAAAACATTCAGTACTTC.